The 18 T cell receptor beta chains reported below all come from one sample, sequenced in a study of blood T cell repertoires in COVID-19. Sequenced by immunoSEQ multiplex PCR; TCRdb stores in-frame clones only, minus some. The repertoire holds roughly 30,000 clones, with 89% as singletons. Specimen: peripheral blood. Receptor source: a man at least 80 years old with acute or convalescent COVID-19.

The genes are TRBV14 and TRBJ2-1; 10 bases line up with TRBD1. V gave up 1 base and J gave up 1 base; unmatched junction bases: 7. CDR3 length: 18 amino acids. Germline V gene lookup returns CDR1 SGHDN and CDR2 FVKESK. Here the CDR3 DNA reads TGTGCCAGCAGCCAAGCCTTAGACAGGGGGCTATCCTACAATGAGCAGTTCTTC. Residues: CASSQALDRGLSYNEQFF.

CDR3 coding DNA: TGTGCCAGCAGCCAAGAACGACAGGGGACAGATACGCAGTATTTT. It encodes CASSQERQGTDTQYF. The rearrangement links TRBV4-2 to TRBJ2-3, with TRBD1 identical over 8 bases. CDR1 and CDR2 (germline): LGHNA, YNFKEQ. CDR3 length: 15 residues. J was trimmed by 3 bases and V by 0 bases; bases with no gene match: 2.

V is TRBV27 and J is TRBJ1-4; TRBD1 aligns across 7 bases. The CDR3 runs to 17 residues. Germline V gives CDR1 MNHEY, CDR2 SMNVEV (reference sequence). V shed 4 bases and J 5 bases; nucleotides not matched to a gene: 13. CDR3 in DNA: TGTGCCAGCAGTTCCCTAACCCGGACAGGAGTGAATGAAAAACTGTTTTTT. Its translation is CASSSLTRTGVNEKLFF.

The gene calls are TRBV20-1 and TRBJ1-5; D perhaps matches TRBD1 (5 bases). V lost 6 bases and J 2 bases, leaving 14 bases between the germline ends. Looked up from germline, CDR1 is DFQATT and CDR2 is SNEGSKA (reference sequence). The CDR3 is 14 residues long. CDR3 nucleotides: TGCAGTGCAAGTCGGGGGGTTCGCAATCAGCCCCAGCATTTT. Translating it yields CSASRGVRNQPQHF.

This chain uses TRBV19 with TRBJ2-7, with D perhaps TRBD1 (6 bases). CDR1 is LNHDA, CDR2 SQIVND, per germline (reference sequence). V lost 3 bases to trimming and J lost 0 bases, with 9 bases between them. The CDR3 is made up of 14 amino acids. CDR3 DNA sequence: TGTGCCAGTAGTATTGGACAGAACTCCTACGAGCAGTACTTC. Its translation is CASSIGQNSYEQYF.

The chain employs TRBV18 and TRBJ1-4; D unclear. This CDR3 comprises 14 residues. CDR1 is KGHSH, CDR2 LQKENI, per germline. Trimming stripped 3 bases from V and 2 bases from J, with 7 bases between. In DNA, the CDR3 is TGTGCCAGCTCACCCGTCGGGACTAATGAAAAACTGTTTTTT. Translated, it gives CASSPVGTNEKLFF. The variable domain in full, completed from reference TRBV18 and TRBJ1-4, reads NAGVMQNPRHLVRRRGQEARLRCSPMKGHSHVYWYRQLPEEGLKFMVYLQKENIIDESGMPKERFSAEFPKEGPSILRIQQVVRGDSAAYFCASSPVGTNEKLFFGSGTQLSVL.

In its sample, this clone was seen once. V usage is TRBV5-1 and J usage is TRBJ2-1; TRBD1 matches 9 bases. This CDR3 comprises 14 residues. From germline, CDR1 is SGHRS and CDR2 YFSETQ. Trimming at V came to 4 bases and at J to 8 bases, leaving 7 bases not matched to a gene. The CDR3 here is CASSGDRGSDEQFF. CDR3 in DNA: TGCGCCAGCAGCGGAGACAGGGGGTCGGATGAGCAGTTCTTC.

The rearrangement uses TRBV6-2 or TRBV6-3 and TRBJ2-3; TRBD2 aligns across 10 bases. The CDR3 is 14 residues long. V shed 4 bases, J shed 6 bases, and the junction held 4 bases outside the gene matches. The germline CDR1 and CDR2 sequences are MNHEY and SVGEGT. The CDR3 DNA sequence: TGTGCCAGCAGTTTAGCGGGAGGAGGGGATACGCAGTATTTT. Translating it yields CASSLAGGGDTQYF.

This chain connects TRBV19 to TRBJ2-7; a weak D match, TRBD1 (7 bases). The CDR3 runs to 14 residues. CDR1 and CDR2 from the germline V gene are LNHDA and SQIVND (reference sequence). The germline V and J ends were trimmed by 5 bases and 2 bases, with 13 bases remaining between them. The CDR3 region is CASSDQGGPYEQYF. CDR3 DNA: TGTGCCAGTAGTGACCAGGGGGGCCCCTACGAGCAGTACTTC.

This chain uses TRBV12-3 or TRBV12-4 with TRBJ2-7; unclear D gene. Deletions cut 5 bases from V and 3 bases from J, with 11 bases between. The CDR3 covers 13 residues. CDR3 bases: TGTGCCAGCAGTCGACTCCTCCACTACGAGCAGTACTTC. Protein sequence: CASSRLLHYEQYF.

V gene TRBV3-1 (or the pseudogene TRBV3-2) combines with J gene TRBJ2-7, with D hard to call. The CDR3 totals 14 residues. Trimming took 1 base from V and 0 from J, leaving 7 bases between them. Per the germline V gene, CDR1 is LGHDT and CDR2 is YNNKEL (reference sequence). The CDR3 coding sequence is TGTGCCAGCAGCCAAGGCGTGCTCTCCTACGAGCAGTACTTC. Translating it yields CASSQGVLSYEQYF.

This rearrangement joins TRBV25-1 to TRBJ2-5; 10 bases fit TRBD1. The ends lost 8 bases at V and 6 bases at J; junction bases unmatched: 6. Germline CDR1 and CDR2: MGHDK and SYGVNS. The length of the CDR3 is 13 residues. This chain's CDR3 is CASRWTGGKTQYF. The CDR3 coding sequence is TGTGCCAGCCGGTGGACAGGGGGAAAGACCCAGTACTTC.

DNA for the CDR3: TGCAGCGTTGAATCAGCGGTCACAGATACGCAGTATTTT. It codes for CSVESAVTDTQYF. The chain is built from TRBV29-1 and TRBJ2-3; D is possibly TRBD2 (5 bases). Trimming left V 2 bases short and J 2 bases short, with 8 bases between. CDR3 size: 13 residues. Germline CDR1 and CDR2: SQVTM and ANQGSEA.

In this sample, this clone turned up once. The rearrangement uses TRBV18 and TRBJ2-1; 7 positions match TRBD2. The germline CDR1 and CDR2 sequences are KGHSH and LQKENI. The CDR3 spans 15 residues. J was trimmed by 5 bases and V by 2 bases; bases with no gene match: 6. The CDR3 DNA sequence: TGTGCCAGCTCACCATTGACTAGCAGAGACAATGAGCAGTTCTTC. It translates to CASSPLTSRDNEQFF.

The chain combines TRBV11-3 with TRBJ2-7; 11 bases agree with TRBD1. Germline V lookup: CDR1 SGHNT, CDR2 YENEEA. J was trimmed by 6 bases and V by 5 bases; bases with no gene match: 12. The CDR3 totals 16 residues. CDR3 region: CASSPGTGGYRGEQYF. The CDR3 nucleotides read TGTGCCAGCAGCCCCGGGACAGGGGGTTATCGTGGCGAGCAGTACTTC.

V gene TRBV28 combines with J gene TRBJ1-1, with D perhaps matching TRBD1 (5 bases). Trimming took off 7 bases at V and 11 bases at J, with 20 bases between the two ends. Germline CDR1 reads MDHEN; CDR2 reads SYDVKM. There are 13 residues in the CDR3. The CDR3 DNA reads TGTGCCAGCATTCCGACCAGGGCCCGGGGGGCTTTCTTT. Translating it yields CASIPTRARGAFF.

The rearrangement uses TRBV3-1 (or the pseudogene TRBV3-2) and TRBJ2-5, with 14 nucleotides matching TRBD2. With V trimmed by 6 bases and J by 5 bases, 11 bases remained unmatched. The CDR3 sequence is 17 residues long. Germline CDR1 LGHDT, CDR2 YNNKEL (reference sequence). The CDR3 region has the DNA TGTGCCAGCAGTCGCGGGACTAGCGGGAGAAGAGTTGAGACCCAGTACTTC. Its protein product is CASSRGTSGRRVETQYF.

CDR3 coding DNA: TGTGCCATCAGTGAGTCAGTACAGGGTGGTCAGCCCCAGCATTTT. Its protein is CAISESVQGGQPQHF. This chain connects TRBV10-3 to TRBJ1-5; possible D gene TRBD1, 6 bases. Per the germline V gene, CDR1 is ENHRY and CDR2 is SYGVKD. The CDR3 is made up of 15 amino acids. V gave up 0 bases and J gave up 6 bases, with 12 bases separating them.